This T cell receptor (beta chain) was obtained from a study of CD4+ T cells in melanoma. J lost 4 bases, V lost 6 bases, and 9 bases had no gene match. In germline, CDR1 is SNHLY, CDR2 FYNNEI. CDR3 size: 16 residues. Here immunoSEQ multiplex PCR was the method, and the copy in TCRdb shows in-frame clones only, minus some. The sample has a few thousand clones, 50% to 75% seen once. In this sample, this clone is medium-sized. As yet, its antigen is unknown. General study findings and limits: A reported correlation linked neoantigen-specific CD4+ T cells to CD8+, macrophage and B cell function. Reportedly, melanoma neoantigen-specific CD4+ T cells showed varied differentiation states.

The specimen was cells from a culture (not recorded whether cultured in vitro). The rearrangement uses TRBV2 and TRBJ1-6; 7 nucleotides agree with TRBD1. This receptor was identified in a human donor with melanoma. CDR3 sequence (DNA): TGTGCCAGCAGACCCCCGGCGGGACAGTATAATTCACCCCTCCACTTT. Translation gives CASRPPAGQYNSPLHF.